Below, 5 T cell receptor beta chains from the same sample are listed, as sequenced in a study of Graves' ophthalmopathy and Graves' hyperthyroidism. Transcripts of RNA were the source for amplifying TCR beta CDR3 regions. Second-round multiplex PCR came after first-round RT-PCR with HTBI primers. MiXCR, run by TCRdb on the multiplex PCR reads, gives a single entry per CDR3 protein. Of about 660,000 distinct CDR3 sequences listed, about two fifths are singletons. The specimen was peripheral blood. The receptors were gathered from an adult man with Graves' ophthalmopathy.

The chain couples TRBV9 to TRBJ1-5, with TRBD1 identical over 9 bases. Losses at the gene ends were 5 bases for V and 5 bases for J; bases not matched to a gene: 8. The CDR3 is made up of 15 amino acids. CDR1 and CDR2 from the germline V gene are SGDLS and YYNGEE. The CDR3 DNA reads as TGTGCCAGCAGGGAGACGGGACAGGGCTATCAGCCCCAGCATTTT. This translates into CASRETGQGYQPQHF.

This chain joins TRBV7-2 and TRBJ1-5; 7 bases line up with TRBD1. In germline, CDR1 is SGHTA, CDR2 FQGNSA. The CDR3 is made up of 14 amino acids. Germline trimming cut 1 base from V and 11 bases from J; bases unmatched to any gene: 8. CDR3 DNA: TGTGCCAGCAGCTTAGTTGGGGGGACAGAGACCCAGCATTTT. It yields the protein CASSLVGGTETQHF.

The chain has TRBV7-2 and TRBJ2-7, with a weak D call TRBD1 (5 bases). V was cut by 4 bases and J by 0 bases, with 16 bases left in between. Per germline, CDR1 SGHTA and CDR2 FQGNSA. The CDR3 loop spans 16 amino acids. As DNA, the CDR3 is TGTGCCAGCAGCTGGAAGGGGAAGCCGATCTCCTACGAGCAGTACTTC. Translation: CASSWKGKPISYEQYF.

This clonotype was counted between two and nine times. V gene TRBV19 combines with J gene TRBJ1-6; 7 bases are a match to TRBD1. Per germline, CDR1 LNHDA and CDR2 SQIVND (reference sequence). This CDR3 comprises 19 residues. V lost 1 base to trimming and J lost 5 bases; unmatched junction nucleotides: 14. The CDR3 sequence is CASSIVAYRGDMNNSPLHF. The CDR3 DNA follows: TGTGCCAGTAGTATAGTCGCTTACAGGGGAGATATGAATAATTCACCCCTCCACTTT.

As to this clonotype: A much larger clonotype is one base distant, so this may be a read error. The gene calls are TRBV9 and TRBJ1-1, with D possibly being TRBD1 (5 bases). Germline CDR1 reads SGDLS; CDR2 reads YYNGEE. The CDR3 loop spans 15 amino acids. The CDR3 loop reads CVSSPPGTGNTEAFF. CDR3 in DNA: TGTGTCAGCAGCCCGCCCGGGACGGGGAACACTGAAGCTTTCTTT.